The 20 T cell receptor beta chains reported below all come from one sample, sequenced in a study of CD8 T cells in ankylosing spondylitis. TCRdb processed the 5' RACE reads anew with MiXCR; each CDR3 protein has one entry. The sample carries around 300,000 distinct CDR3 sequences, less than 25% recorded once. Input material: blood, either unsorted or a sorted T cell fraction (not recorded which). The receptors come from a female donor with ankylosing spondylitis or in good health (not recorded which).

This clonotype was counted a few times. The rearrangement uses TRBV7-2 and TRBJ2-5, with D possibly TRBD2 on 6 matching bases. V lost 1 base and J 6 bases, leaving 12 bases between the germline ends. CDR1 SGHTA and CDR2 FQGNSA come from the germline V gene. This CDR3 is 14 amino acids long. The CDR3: CASSLGRERKTQYF. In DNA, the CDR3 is TGTGCCAGCAGCTTAGGACGGGAGAGGAAGACCCAGTACTTC.

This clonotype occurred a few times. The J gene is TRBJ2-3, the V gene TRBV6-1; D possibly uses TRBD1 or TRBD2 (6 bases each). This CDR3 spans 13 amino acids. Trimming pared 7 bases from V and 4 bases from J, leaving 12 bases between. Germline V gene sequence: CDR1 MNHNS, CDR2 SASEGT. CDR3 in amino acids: CASKMGGADTQYF. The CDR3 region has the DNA TGTGCCAGCAAAATGGGGGGCGCAGATACGCAGTATTTT.

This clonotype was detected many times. CDR3 region: CASSLQAGGVGELFF. The CDR3 bases are TGTGCCAGCAGCTTACAAGCGGGAGGGGTCGGGGAGCTGTTTTTT. The chain has TRBV7-2 and TRBJ2-2, with 10 bases aligning to TRBD2. With 2 bases clipped from V and 7 bases from J, the junction kept 4 bases outside the gene matches. The CDR3 has 15 amino acids. CDR1 SGHTA and CDR2 FQGNSA come from the germline V gene.

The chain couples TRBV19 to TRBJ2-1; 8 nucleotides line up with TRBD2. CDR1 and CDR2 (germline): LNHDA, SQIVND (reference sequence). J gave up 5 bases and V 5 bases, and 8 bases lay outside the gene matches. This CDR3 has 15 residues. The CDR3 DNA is TGTGCCAGTAGTTTGTCGGGAGGGTCAAACAATGAGCAGTTCTTC. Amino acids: CASSLSGGSNNEQFF.

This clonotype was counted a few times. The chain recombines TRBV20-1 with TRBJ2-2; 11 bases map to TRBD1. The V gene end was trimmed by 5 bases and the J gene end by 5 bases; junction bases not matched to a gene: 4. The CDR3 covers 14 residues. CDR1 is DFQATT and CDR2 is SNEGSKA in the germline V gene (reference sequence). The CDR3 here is CSASGTGGTGELFF. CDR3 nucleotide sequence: TGCAGTGCTTCCGGGACAGGGGGGACCGGGGAGCTGTTTTTT.

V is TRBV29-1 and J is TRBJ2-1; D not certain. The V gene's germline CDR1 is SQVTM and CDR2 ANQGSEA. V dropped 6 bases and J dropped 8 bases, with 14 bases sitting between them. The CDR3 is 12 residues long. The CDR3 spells CSVVVICDEQFF. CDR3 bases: TGCAGCGTAGTAGTTATATGCGATGAGCAGTTCTTC.

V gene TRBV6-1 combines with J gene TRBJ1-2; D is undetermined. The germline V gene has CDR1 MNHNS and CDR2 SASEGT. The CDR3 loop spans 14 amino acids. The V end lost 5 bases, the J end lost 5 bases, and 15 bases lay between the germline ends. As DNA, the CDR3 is TGTGCCAGCAGTCCCGACCGCGAGGGATATGGCTACACCTTC. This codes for CASSPDREGYGYTF.

CDR3 nucleotide sequence: TGTGCCAGCAGTACAGTTAGCAATCAGCCCCAGCATTTT. Translation gives CASSTVSNQPQHF. V and J are TRBV7-6 and TRBJ1-5; D is unclear. The germline V gene encodes CDR1 SGHVS and CDR2 FNYEAQ. The CDR3 runs to 13 residues. The V gene lost 6 bases and the J gene lost 0 bases, with 6 bases spanning the gap.

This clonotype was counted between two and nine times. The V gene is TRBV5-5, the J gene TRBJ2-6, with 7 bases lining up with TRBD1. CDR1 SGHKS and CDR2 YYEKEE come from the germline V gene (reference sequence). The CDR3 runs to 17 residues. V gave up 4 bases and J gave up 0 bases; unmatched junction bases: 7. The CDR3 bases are TGTGCCAGCAGCCTTAGGACAGGATCCTCTGGGGCCAACGTCCTGACTTTC. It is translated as CASSLRTGSSGANVLTF.

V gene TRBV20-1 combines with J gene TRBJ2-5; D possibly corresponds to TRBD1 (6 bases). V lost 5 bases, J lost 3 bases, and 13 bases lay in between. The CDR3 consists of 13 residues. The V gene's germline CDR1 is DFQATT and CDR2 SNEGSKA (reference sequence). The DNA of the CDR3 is TGCAGTGCTCTCGACAGGAAGGAAGAGACCCAGTACTTC. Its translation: CSALDRKEETQYF.

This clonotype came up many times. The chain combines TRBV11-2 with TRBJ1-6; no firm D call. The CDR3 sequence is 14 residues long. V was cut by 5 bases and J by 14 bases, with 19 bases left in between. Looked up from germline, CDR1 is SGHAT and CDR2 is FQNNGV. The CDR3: CASSPGIVAGTLHF. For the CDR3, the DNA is TGTGCCAGCAGCCCCGGAATTGTAGCTGGAACCCTCCACTTT.

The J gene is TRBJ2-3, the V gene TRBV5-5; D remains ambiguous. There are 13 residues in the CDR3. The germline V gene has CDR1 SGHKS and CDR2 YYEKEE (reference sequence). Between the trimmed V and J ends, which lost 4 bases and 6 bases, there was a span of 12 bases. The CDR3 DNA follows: TGTGCCAGCAGCCTCCCACTCGTCGATACGCAGTATTTT. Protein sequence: CASSLPLVDTQYF.

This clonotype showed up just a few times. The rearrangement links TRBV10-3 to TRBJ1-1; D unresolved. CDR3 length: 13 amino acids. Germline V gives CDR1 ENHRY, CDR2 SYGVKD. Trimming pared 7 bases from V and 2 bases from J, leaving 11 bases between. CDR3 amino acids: CAITLDPNTEAFF. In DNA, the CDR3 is TGTGCCATCACCTTGGACCCCAACACTGAAGCTTTCTTT.

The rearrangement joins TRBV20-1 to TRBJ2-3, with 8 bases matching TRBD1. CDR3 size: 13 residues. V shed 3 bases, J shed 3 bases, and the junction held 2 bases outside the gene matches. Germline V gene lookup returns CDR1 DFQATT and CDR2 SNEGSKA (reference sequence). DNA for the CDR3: TGCAGTGCTAGGACAGGGGTTACAGATACGCAGTATTTT. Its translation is CSARTGVTDTQYF.

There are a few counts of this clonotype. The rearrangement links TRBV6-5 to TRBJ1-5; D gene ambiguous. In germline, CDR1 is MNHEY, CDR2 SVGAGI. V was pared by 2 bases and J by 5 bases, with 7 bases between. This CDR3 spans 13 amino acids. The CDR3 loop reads CASSYVPYQPQHF. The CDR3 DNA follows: TGTGCCAGCAGTTACGTACCCTATCAGCCCCAGCATTTT.

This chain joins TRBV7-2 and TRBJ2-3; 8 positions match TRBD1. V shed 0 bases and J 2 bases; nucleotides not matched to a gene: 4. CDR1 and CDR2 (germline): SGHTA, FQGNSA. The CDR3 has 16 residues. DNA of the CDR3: TGTGCCAGCAGCTTAGCCAGGGGGCGAAACACAGATACGCAGTATTTT. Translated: CASSLARGRNTDTQYF.

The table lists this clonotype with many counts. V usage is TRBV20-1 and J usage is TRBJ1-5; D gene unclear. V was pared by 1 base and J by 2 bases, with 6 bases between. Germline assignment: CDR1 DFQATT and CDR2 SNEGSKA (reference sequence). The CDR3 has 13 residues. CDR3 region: CSARGDGNQPQHF. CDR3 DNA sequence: TGCAGTGCTAGAGGTGACGGCAATCAGCCCCAGCATTTT.

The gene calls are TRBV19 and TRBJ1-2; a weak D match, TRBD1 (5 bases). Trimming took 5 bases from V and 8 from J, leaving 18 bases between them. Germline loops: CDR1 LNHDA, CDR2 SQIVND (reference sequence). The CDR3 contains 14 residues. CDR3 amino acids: CASSFLDIGGGYTF. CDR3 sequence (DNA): TGTGCCAGTAGTTTCCTGGACATCGGCGGGGGCTACACCTTC.

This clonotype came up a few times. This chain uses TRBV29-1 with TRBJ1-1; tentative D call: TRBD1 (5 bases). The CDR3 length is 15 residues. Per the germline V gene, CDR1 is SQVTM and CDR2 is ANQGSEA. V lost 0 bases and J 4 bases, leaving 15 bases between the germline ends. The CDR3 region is CSVEDQKGPSTEAFF. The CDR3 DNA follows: TGCAGCGTTGAAGATCAGAAGGGGCCCAGCACTGAAGCTTTCTTT.

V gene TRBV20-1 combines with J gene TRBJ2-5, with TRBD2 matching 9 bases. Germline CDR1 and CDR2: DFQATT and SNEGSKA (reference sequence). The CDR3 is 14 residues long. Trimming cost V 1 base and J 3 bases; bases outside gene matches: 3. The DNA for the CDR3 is TGCAGTGCTAGAGTGGCTAGCGGGAAAGAGACCCAGTACTTC. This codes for CSARVASGKETQYF.